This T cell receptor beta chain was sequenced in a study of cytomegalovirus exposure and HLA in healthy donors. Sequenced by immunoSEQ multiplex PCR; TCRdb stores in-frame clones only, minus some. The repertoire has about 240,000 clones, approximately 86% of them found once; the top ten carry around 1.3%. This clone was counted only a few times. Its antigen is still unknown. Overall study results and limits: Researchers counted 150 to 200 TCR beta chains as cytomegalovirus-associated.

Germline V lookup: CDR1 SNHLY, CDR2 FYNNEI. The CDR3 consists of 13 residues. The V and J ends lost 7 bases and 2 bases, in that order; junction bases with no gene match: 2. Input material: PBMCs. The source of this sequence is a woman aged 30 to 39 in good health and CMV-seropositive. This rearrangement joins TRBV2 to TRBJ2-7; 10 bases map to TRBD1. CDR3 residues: CASNGQGAYEQYF. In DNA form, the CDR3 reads TGTGCCAGCAATGGACAGGGGGCCTACGAGCAGTACTTC.